This T cell receptor beta chain comes out of a study of CD8 T cells in ankylosing spondylitis. This clonotype was picked up many times. Its antigen is unidentified. TCRdb used MiXCR to reprocess the 5' RACE reads, holding one entry per CDR3 protein. The sample lists 100,000 to 150,000 distinct CDR3 sequences, roughly a tenth occurring once. The study's findings and limits: A motif in TCR beta, a set of about eight highly homologous variants, appeared characteristic of ankylosing spondylitis blood. A number of the motif variants had already been described in reactive arthritis synovial fluid and blood. Peripheral blood samples showed relatively rare disease-linked clones, and these clones were CD8+.

The CDR3 totals 15 residues. Trimming took 1 base from V and 0 from J, leaving 9 bases between them. Germline lookup yields CDR1 SGDLS and CDR2 YYNGEE. The chain is built from TRBV9 and TRBJ2-3, with unresolved D. The receptor comes from a male donor with ankylosing spondylitis or in good health (not recorded which). The sequencing input was blood, either unsorted or a sorted T cell fraction (not recorded which). The CDR3 is CASSVRGPSTDTQYF. CDR3 nucleotide sequence: TGTGCCAGCAGCGTACGTGGACCAAGCACAGATACGCAGTATTTT.